This T cell receptor beta chain comes out of a study of blood T cells in healthy people across ages. A second PCR, run for about 7 to 11 cycles, used a sample-barcoded 5' primer plus a J-beta primer mix. TCRdb reprocessed the 5' RACE reads via MiXCR and lists one record per CDR3 protein. The repertoire consists of approximately 1,100,000 distinct CDR3 sequences, with 40% to 45% occurring once and the leading ten covering 15% to 20%. This CDR3 comprises 15 residues. Germline V gene data show CDR1 as DFQATT and CDR2 as SNEGSKA (reference sequence). The germline V and J ends were trimmed by 5 bases and 2 bases, with 17 bases remaining between them.

The chain employs TRBV20-1 and TRBJ2-3; possible D gene TRBD2, 6 bases. The TCR originated in a woman aged 55 to 70 in good health. Sequencing input: blood. The CDR3 DNA sequence: TGCAGTGCTGGGGGACTCCCCGGACACACAGATACGCAGTATTTT. This sequence encodes CSAGGLPGHTDTQYF.